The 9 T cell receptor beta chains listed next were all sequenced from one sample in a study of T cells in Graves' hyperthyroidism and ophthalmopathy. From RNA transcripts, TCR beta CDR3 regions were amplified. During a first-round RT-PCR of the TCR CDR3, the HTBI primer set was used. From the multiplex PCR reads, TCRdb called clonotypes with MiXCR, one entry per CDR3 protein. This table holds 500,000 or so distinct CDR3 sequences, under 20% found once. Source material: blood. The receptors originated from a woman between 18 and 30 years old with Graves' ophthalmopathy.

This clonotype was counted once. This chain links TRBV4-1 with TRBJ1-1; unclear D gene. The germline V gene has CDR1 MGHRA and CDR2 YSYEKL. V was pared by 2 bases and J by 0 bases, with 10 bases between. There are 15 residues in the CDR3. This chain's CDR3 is CASSQFGGMNTEAFF. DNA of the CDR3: TGCGCCAGCAGCCAATTTGGAGGCATGAACACTGAAGCTTTCTTT.

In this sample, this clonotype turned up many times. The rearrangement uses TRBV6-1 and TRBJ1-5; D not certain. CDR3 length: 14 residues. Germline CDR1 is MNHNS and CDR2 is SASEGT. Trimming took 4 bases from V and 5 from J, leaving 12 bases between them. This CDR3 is CASSAFSLHQPQHF. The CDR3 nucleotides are TGTGCCAGCAGTGCGTTTTCGCTCCATCAGCCCCAGCATTTT.

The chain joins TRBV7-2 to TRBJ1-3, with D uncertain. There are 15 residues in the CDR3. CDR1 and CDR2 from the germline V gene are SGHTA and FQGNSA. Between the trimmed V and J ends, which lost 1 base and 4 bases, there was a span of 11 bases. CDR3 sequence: CASSLEPGAGNTIYF. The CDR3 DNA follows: TGTGCCAGCAGCTTAGAGCCGGGAGCGGGAAACACCATATATTTT.

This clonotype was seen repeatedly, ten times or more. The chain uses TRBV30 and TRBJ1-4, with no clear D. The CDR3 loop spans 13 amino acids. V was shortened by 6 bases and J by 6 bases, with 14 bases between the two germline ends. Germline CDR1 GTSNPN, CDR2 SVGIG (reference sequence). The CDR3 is CACTPGPHEKLFF. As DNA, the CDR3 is TGTGCCTGCACGCCCGGGCCCCATGAAAAACTGTTTTTT.

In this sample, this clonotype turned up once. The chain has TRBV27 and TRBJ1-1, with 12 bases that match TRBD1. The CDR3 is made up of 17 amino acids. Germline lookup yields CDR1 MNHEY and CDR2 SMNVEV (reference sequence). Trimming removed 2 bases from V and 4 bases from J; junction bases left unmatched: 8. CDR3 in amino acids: CASSLVGQGAGRTEAFF. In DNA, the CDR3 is TGTGCCAGCAGTTTAGTGGGACAGGGGGCGGGGCGCACTGAAGCTTTCTTT.

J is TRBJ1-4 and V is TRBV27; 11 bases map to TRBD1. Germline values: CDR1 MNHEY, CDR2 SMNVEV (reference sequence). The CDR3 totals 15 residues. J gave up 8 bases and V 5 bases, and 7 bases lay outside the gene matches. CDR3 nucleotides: TGTGCCAGCAGTGTGACCGGGACAGGGGGGGAAAAACTGTTTTTT. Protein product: CASSVTGTGGEKLFF.

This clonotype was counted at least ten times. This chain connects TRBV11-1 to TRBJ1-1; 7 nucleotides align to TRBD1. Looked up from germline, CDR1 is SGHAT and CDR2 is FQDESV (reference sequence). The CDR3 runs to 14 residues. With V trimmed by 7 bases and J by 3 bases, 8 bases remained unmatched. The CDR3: CASTTGSGHTEAFF. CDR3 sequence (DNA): TGTGCCAGCACGACAGGGAGCGGACACACTGAAGCTTTCTTT.

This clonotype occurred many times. CDR3 DNA: TGTGCCAGCAGCTTATTGGGGGACACTGAAGCTTTCTTT. Its protein product is CASSLLGDTEAFF. The chain combines TRBV7-8 with TRBJ1-1, with TRBD1 as a possible D gene (5 bases). Germline CDR1 reads SGHVS; CDR2 reads FQNEAQ. There are 13 residues in the CDR3. The ends were cut back, 2 bases at V and 3 bases at J, with 7 bases in the middle.

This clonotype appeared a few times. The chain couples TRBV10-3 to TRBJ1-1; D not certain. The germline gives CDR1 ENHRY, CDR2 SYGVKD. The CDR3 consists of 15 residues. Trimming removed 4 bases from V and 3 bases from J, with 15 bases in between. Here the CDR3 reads CAISVGTGPDTEAFF. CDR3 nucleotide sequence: TGTGCCATCAGTGTAGGAACCGGGCCCGACACTGAAGCTTTCTTT.